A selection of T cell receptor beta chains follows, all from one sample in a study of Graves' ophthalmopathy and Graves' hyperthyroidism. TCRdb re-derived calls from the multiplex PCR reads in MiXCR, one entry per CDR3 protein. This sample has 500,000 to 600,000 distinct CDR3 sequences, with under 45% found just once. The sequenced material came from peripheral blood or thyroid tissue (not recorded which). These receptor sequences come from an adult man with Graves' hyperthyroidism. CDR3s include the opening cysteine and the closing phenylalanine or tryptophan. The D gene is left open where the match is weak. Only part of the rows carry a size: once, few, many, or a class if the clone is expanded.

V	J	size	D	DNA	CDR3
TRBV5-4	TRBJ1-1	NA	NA	TGTGCCAGCAGCTCTGGGACGGGTGGTTTGAGCACTGAAGCTTTCTTT	CASSSGTGGLSTEAFF
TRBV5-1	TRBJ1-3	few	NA	TGCGCCAGCAGCTTGGGGGACCTTAGCTCTGGAAACACCATATATTTT	CASSLGDLSSGNTIYF
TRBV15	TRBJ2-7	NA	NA	TGTGCCACCAGCAGAGAAGGGCCACCCTACGAGCAGTACTTC	CATSREGPPYEQYF
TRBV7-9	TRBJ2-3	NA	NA	TGCGCCAGCAGCTTATCGGACGGAGACACAGATACGCAGTATTTT	CASSLSDGDTDTQYF
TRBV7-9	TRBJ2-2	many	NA	TGTGCCAGCAGCCAGACTCGATTAAACACCGGGGAGCTGTTTTTT	CASSQTRLNTGELFF
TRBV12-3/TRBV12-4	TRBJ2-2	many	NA	TGTGCCAGCAGGAGAGGGGAGACCGGGGAGCTGTTTTTT	CASRRGETGELFF
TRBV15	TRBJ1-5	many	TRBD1	TGTGCCACCAGCAGAGACAGGGGGCATCAGCCCCAGCATTTT	CATSRDRGHQPQHF
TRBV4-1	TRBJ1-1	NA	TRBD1	TGCGTCAGCAGCCAAGCGACAGGGAGGTATTGGAACACTGAAGCTTTCTTT	CVSSQATGRYWNTEAFF
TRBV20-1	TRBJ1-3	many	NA	TGCAGTGCTAGACAAAAAGGGCGGGGTGGAAACACCATATATTTT	CSARQKGRGGNTIYF
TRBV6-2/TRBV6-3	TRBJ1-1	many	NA	TGTGCCAGCAGTATTAGACATTCGAACACTGAAGCTTTCTTT	CASSIRHSNTEAFF
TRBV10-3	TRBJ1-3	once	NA	TGTGCCATCAGTGAGTCGAGTCAGGGAGAGACCATATATTTT	CAISESSQGETIYF
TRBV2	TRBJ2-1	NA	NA	TGTGCCAGCAGTGTATTGGCGGGACCCTACAATGAGCAGTTCTTC	CASSVLAGPYNEQFF
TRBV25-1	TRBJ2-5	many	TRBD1	TGTGCCAGCACCCCCGAAACCGGGACAGGGGGCGAAGAGACCCAGTACTTC	CASTPETGTGGEETQYF
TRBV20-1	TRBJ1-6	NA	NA	TGCAGCGTCCGAGGGGCTAGAGGTTCACCCCTCCACTTT	CSVRGARGSPLHF
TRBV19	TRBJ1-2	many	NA	TGTGCCAGTATTAGGGGGGGGCTAAGGTCGGATGGCTACACCTTC	CASIRGGLRSDGYTF
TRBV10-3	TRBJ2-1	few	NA	TGTGCCGCAGCCAAGGGGGACGATGAGCAGTTCTTC	CAAAKGDDEQFF
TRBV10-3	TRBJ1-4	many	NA	TGTGCCATCAGTGAGGGGCAGATTGCAACTAATGAAAAACTGTTTTTT	CAISEGQIATNEKLFF
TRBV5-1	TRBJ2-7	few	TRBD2	TGCGCCAGCAGCTCCGGACTAGCGGGGGTCCCCTACGAGCAGTACTTC	CASSSGLAGVPYEQYF
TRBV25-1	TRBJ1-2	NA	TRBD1	TGTGCCATCAGTGAGAGTACAGGGGTCTTCGGCTATGGCTACACCTTC	CAISESTGVFGYGYTF
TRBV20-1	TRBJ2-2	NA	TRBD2	TGCAGTGCTAGACAACTAGCGGGGGGTACCGGGGAGCTGTTTTTT	CSARQLAGGTGELFF
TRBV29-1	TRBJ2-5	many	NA	TGCAGCGTTGAACGGGTCGTACAAGAGACCCAGTACTTC	CSVERVVQETQYF
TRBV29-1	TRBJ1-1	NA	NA	TGCAGCGTGAAAACAGGTATGAACACTGAAGCTTTCTTT	CSVKTGMNTEAFF
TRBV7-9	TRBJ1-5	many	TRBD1	TGTGCCAGCAGCCCAACAGGGGCCTATCAGCCCCAGCATTTT	CASSPTGAYQPQHF
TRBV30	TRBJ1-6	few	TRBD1	TGTGCCAGGACCGGGACAGGTGATTCACCCCTCCACTTT	CARTGTGDSPLHF
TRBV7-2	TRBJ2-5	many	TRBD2	TGTGCCAGCAGCTTAGCGCTAGCGGCCCAAGAGACCCAGTACTTC	CASSLALAAQETQYF
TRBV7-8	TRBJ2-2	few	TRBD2	TGTGCCAGCAGCTTAGTAGCGGGGGGCCAGGGATACACCGGGGAGCTGTTTTTT	CASSLVAGGQGYTGELFF
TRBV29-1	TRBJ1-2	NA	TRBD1	TGCAGCGTGACCAGGACAGGCACTAACTATGGCTACACCTTC	CSVTRTGTNYGYTF
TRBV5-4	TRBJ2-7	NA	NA	TGTGCCAGTTCCTCTAACCCGAGCGGGTTGAGCTCCTACGAGCAGTACTTC	CASSSNPSGLSSYEQYF
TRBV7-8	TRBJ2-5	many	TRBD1	TGTGCCAGCAGCAAGGGGACAGGCGGCGAGACCCAGTACTTC	CASSKGTGGETQYF
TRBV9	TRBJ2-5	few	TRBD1	TGTGCCAGCAGCGTACAGGGGGACCAAGAGACCCAGTACTTC	CASSVQGDQETQYF
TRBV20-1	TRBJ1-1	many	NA	TGCAGTGCTAGCTTACTTGGAACAGGGCGGGACACTGAAGCTTTCTTT	CSASLLGTGRDTEAFF
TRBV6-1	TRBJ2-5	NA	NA	TGTGCCAGCAGGATCGACAGCCAAGAGACCCAGTACTTC	CASRIDSQETQYF
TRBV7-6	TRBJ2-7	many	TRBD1	TGTGCCAGCAGCGCTGGGGGACAGGGACCCGAGCAGTACTTC	CASSAGGQGPEQYF
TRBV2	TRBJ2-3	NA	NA	TGTGCCAGCAGAGCGGCTTACAGGGTCAGCACAGATACGCAGTATTTT	CASRAAYRVSTDTQYF
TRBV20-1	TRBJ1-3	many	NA	TGCAGTGCGGGGCGCCAGGGGATCTCTGGAAACACCATATATTTT	CSAGRQGISGNTIYF
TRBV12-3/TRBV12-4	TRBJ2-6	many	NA	TGTGCCAGCACCTATCTTGGCTCACGCTCTGGGGCCAACGTCCTGACTTTC	CASTYLGSRSGANVLTF
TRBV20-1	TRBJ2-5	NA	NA	TGCAGTGCTAGAAGAGGGCGGGTTAAAGAGCCCCAGTACTTC	CSARRGRVKEPQYF
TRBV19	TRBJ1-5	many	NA	TGTGCCAGTGACGATACAGGGTACAGTCAGCCCCAGCATTTT	CASDDTGYSQPQHF
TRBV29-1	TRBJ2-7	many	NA	TGCAGCGTGACCGACGGGTACGAGCAGTACTTC	CSVTDGYEQYF
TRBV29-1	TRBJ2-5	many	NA	TGCAGCGTTGAGGGCTGGCCCGGGTACCAAGAGACCCAGTACTTC	CSVEGWPGYQETQYF
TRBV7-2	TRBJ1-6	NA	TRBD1	TGTGCTTCAGGGGGGGGGACGCCGAATTCACCCCTCCACTTT	CASGGGTPNSPLHF
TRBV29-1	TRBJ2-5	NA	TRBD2	TGCAGCGTTGAGGGAACTAGCGGAGGTACCCAGTACTTC	CSVEGTSGGTQYF
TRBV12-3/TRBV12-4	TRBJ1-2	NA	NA	TGTGCCAGCAGTTTCGCGAATCCTAACTATGGCTACACCTTC	CASSFANPNYGYTF
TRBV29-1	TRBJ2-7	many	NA	TGCAGCGTTGAAGGCGTCGGGGGAGGACCTTACGAGCAGTACTTC	CSVEGVGGGPYEQYF
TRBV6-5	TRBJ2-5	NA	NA	TGTGCCAGCAGTTACTCTTGGCCGCCCCAAGAGACCCAGTACTTC	CASSYSWPPQETQYF
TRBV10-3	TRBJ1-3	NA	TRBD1	TGTGCCATCAGGGGACAGGGGTGGGACACCATATATTTT	CAIRGQGWDTIYF
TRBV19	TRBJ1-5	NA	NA	TGTGCCAGTAGTGATCAACAGAATCAGCCCCAGCATTTT	CASSDQQNQPQHF
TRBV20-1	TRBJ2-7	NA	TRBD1	TGCAGTGCTAGTTGGACCGAGGCAGGGGACAGAGAGCAGTACTTC	CSASWTEAGDREQYF
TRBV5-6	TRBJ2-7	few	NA	TGTGCCAGCAGTTCCCGGCTGGGCGGTAACCAATACGAGCAGTACTTC	CASSSRLGGNQYEQYF
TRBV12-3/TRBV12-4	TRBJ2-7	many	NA	TGTGCCAGCTATCTTGGGGGGTCCTACGAGCAGTACTTC	CASYLGGSYEQYF
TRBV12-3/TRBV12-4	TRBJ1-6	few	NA	TGTGCCAGCAGTTTTATGAGCTCCTATAATTCACCCCTCCACTTT	CASSFMSSYNSPLHF